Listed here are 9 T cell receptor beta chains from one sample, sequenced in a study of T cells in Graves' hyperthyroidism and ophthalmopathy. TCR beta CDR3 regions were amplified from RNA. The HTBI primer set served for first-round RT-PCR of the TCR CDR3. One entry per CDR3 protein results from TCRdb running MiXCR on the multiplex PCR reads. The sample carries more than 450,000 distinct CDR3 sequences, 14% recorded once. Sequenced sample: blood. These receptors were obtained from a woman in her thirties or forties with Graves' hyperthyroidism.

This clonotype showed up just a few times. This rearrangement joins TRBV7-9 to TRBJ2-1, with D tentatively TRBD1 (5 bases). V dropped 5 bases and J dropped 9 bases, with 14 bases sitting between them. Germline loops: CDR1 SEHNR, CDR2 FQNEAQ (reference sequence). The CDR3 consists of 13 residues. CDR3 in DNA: TGTGCCAGCAGCCGAACACAGGCTGGTGAGCAGTTCTTC. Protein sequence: CASSRTQAGEQFF.

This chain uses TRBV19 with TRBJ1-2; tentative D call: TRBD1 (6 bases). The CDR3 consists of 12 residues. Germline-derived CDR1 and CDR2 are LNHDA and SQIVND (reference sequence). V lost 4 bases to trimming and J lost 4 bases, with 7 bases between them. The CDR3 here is CASSRGLYGYTF. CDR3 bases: TGTGCCAGTAGTAGGGGGCTCTATGGCTACACCTTC. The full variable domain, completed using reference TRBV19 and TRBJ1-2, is DGGITQSPKYLFRKEGQNVTLSCEQNLNHDAMYWYRQDPGQGLRLIYYSQIVNDFQKGDIAEGYSVSREKKESFPLTVTSAQKNPTAFYLCASSRGLYGYTFGSGTRLTVV.

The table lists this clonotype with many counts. The CDR3 DNA follows: TGTGCCAGCATCAGGGGACCCAATGAAAAACTGTTTTTT. It encodes CASIRGPNEKLFF. The chain recombines TRBV7-9 with TRBJ1-4; a weak D match, TRBD1 (6 bases). The CDR3 is 13 amino acids. Germline V gene data show CDR1 as SEHNR and CDR2 as FQNEAQ (reference sequence). V lost 7 bases and J lost 5, with 11 bases in between.

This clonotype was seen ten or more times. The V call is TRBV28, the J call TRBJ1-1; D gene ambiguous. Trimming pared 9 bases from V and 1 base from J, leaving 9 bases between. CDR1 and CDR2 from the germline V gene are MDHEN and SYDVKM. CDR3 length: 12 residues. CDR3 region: CASFEENTEAFF. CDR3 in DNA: TGTGCCAGTTTTGAGGAGAACACTGAAGCTTTCTTT.

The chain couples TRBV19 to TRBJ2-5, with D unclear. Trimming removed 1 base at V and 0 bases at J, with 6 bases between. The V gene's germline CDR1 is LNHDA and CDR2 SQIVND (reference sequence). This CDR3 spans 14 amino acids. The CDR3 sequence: CASSIGVNQETQYF. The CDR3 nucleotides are TGTGCCAGTAGTATAGGAGTGAACCAAGAGACCCAGTACTTC.

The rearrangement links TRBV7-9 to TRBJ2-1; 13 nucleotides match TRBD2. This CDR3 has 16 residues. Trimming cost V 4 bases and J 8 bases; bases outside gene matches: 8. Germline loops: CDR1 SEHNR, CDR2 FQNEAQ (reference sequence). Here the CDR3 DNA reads TGTGCCAGCAGCTCCCGGACTAGCGGGAGTGGGTATGAGCAGTTCTTC. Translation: CASSSRTSGSGYEQFF.

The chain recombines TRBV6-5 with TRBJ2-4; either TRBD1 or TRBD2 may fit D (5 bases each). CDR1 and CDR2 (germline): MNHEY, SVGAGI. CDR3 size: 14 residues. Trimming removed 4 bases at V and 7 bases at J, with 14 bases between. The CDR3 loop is CASSSRVEGNIQYF. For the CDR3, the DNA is TGTGCCAGCAGTTCCAGGGTAGAGGGGAACATTCAGTACTTC.

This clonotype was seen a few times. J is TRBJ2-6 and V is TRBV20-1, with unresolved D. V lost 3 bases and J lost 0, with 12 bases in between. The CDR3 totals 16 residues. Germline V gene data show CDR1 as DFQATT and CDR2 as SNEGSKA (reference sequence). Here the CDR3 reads CSARGYFNSGANVLTF. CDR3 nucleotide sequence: TGCAGTGCTAGGGGGTATTTCAACTCTGGGGCCAACGTCCTGACTTTC.

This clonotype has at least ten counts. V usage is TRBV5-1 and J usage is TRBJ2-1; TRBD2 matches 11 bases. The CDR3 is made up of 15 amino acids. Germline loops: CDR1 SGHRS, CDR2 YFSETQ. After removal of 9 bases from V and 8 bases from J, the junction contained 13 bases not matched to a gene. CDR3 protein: CATHELAGVRDEQFF. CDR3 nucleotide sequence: TGCGCCACCCACGAACTAGCGGGAGTCCGGGATGAGCAGTTCTTC.